The present TCR beta chain was sequenced within a study of OX40 agonist ivuxolimab in advanced cancers. Study-level background: Patients' therapy was ivuxolimab, an antibody that acts as an agonist of OX40 (CD134).

Germline loops: CDR1 SGHTA, CDR2 FQGNSA. With V trimmed by 3 bases and J by 7 bases, 8 bases remained unmatched. The length of the CDR3 is 17 residues. Produced via immunoSEQ multiplex PCR; TCRdb's table is partial and in-frame only. The table lists some 42,000 clones, 70% to 90% of them singletons. The chain recombines TRBV7-2 with TRBJ2-1, with TRBD2 identical over 14 bases. The sequence was collected from an adult with an advanced solid tumor such as melanoma, head and neck, liver or kidney cancer. The sequencing used CD4+ or CD8+ T cells sorted from blood, collected in a trial of the OX40 agonist ivuxolimab. Here the CDR3 DNA reads TGTGCCAGCAGCTTCGCAGGACTAGCGGGAGGAGGAAATGAGCAGTTCTTC. It yields the protein CASSFAGLAGGGNEQFF.